This record looks at one TCR beta chain sequence and its context. The V gene's germline CDR1 is SGHKS and CDR2 YYEKEE (reference sequence). V dropped 5 bases and J dropped 2 bases, with 10 bases sitting between them. The CDR3 is 13 amino acids. Original analysis: Cell counts per sample came from amplifying reference gene primers. This table comes from immunoSEQ multiplex PCR, and its TCRdb copy is limited to in-frame clones, with some not included. The DNA was the basis for D and trimming; V, J and clone size are from that table. The table includes 150,000 to 200,000 clones, roughly nine tenths detected once. This entry comes from a study of blood T cell repertoires in COVID-19. For the study at large: Collection of acute and convalescent COVID-19 samples took place in the United States, Italy and Spain. The analysed material was cDNA or gDNA that came from T cells, B-cell-depleted T cells, or PBMCs.

Sequences were obtained from peripheral blood. The sequence came from a woman in her seventies with acute or convalescent COVID-19. The chain couples TRBV5-5 to TRBJ1-1; weak D call: TRBD1 (5 bases). The CDR3 DNA reads TGTGCCAGCAGATGGGGCGTAAACACTGAAGCTTTCTTT. As protein: CASRWGVNTEAFF. Complete variable domain (other parts from reference TRBV5-5 and TRBJ1-1): DAGVTQSPTHLIKTRGQQVTLRCSPISGHKSVSWYQQVLGQGPQFIFQYYEKEERGRGNFPDRFSARQFPNYSSELNVNALLLGDSALYLCASRWGVNTEAFFGQGTRLTVV.